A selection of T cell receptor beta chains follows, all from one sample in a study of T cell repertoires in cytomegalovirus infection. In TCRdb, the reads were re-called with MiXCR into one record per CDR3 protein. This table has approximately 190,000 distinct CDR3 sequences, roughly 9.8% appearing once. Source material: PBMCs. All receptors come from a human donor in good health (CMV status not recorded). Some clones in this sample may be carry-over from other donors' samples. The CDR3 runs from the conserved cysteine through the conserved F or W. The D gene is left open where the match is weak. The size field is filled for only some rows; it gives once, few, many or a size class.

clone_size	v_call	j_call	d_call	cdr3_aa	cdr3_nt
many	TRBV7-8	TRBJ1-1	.	CASKPRDKEPENTEAFF	TGTGCCAGCAAACCTCGGGACAAAGAACCCGAGAACACTGAAGCTTTCTTT
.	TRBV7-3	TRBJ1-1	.	CASSPPVPEAFF	TGTGCCAGCAGCCCACCGGTACCTGAAGCTTTCTTT
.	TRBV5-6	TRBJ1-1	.	CASSPDLQGTEAFF	TGTGCCAGCAGCCCGGACCTTCAGGGGACTGAAGCTTTCTTT
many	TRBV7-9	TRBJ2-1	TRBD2	CASRVIGEGNEQFF	TGTGCCAGCAGGGTGATAGGGGAGGGGAATGAGCAGTTCTTC
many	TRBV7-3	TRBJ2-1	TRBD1	CASSPTGGSNEQFF	TGTGCCAGCAGCCCCACAGGGGGTTCCAATGAGCAGTTCTTC
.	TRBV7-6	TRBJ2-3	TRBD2	CASSLATSGRADTQYF	TGTGCCAGCAGCTTAGCCACTAGCGGGAGGGCAGATACGCAGTATTTT
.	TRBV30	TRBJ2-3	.	CAWSVRASPEYF	TGTGCCTGGAGTGTACGGGCTAGCCCCGAGTATTTT
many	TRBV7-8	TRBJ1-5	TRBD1	CASSLLDRDRGGNQPQHF	TGTGCCAGCAGCTTATTAGACCGGGACAGGGGAGGCAATCAGCCCCAGCATTTT
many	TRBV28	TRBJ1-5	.	CASLMNSNQPQHF	TGTGCCAGCCTGATGAATAGCAATCAGCCCCAGCATTTT
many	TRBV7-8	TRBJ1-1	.	CASSLGGAPNTEAFF	TGTGCCAGCAGCCTAGGCGGGGCCCCGAACACTGAAGCTTTCTTT
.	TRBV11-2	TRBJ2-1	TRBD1	CASSLALPGQGYNEQFF	TGTGCCAGCAGCTTAGCACTACCGGGACAGGGGTACAATGAGCAGTTCTTC
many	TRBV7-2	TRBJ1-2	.	CASSPEWGSGYGYTF	TGTGCCAGCAGCCCCGAATGGGGGTCTGGCTATGGCTACACCTTC
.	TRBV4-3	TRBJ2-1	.	CASSQVTDNEQFF	TGCGCCAGCAGCCAAGTGACTGACAATGAGCAGTTCTTC
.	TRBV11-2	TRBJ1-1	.	CASSFEGWTEAFF	TGTGCCAGCAGCTTCGAAGGGTGGACTGAAGCTTTCTTT
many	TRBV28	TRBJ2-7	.	CASSESILPYEQYF	TGTGCCAGCAGTGAGTCGATTTTACCCTACGAGCAGTACTTC